The text below deals with one T cell receptor beta chain. Its specificity is not known. A junction boundary mismatches the germline segment, possibly from a read error. CDR3 size: 14 residues. Germline assignment: CDR1 SGDLS and CDR2 YYNGEE. The sample belongs to a study of T cells in Graves' hyperthyroidism and ophthalmopathy. Study-wide findings and caveats: Ophthalmopathy got predicted by the model a median approximately 6 months before its onset. Expanded thyroid clonotypes (above 0.001) were mostly also found in blood.

The investigators amplified TCR beta CDR3 regions from RNA transcripts. Initially, a first-round RT-PCR of the TCR CDR3 employed the HTBI primer set. A single record per CDR3 protein comes from TCRdb applying MiXCR to the multiplex PCR reads. The table has hundreds of thousands of distinct CDR3 sequences, approximately 14% seen once; the top ten hold over 11%. Sequencing was done on a sample of blood. The chain joins TRBV9 to TRBJ1-5; unclear D gene. This receptor was identified in a woman between 40 and 55 years old with Graves' hyperthyroidism. Here the CDR3 reads CVSSVGLNNQPQHF. For the CDR3, the DNA is TGTGTCAGCAGCGTAGGACTGAACAATCAGCCCCAGCATTTT. Variable domain in full (rest from reference TRBV9 and TRBJ1-5): DSGVTQTPKHLITATGQRVTLRCSPRSGDLSVYWYQQSLDQGLQFLIQYYNGEERAKGNILERFSAQQFPDLHSELNLSSLELGDSALYFCVSSVGLNNQPQHFGDGTRLSIL.